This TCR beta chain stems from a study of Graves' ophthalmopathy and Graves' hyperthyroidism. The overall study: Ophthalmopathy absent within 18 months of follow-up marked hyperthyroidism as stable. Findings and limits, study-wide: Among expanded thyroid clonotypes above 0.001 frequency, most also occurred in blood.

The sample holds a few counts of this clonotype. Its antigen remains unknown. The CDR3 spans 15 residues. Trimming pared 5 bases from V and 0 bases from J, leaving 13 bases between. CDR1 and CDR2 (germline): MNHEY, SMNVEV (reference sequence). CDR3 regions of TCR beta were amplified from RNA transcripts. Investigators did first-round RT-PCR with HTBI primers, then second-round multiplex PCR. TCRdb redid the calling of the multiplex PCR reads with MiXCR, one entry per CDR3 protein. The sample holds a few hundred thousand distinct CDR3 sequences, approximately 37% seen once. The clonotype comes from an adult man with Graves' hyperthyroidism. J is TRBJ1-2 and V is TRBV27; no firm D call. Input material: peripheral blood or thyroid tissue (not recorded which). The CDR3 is CASSPTIKANYGYTF. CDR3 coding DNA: TGTGCCAGCAGTCCTACGATTAAAGCTAACTATGGCTACACCTTC.